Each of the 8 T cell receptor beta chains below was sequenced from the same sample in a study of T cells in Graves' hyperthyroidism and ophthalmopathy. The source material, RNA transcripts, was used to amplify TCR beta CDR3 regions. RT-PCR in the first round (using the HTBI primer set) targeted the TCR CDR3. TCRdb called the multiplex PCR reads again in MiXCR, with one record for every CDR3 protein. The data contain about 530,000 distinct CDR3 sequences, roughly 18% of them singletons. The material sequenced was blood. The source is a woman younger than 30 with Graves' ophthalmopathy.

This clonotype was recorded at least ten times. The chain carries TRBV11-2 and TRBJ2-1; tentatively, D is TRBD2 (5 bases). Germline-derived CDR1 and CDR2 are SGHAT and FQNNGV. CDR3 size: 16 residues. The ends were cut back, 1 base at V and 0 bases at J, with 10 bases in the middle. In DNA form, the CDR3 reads TGTGCCAGCAGCTTAGTTCCAGCGGACTCCTACAATGAGCAGTTCTTC. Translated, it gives CASSLVPADSYNEQFF. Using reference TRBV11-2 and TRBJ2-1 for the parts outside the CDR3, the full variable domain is EAGVAQSPRYKIIEKRQSVAFWCNPISGHATLYWYQQILGQGPKLLIQFQNNGVVDDSQLPKDRFSAERLKGVDSTLKIQPAKLEDSAVYLCASSLVPADSYNEQFFGPGTRLTVL.

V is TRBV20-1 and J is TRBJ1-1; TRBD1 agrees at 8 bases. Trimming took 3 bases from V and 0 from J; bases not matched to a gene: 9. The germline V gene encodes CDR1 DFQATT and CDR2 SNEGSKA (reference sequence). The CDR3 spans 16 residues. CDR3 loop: CSASPGQGLMNTEAFF. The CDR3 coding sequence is TGCAGTGCTAGTCCCGGACAGGGACTCATGAACACTGAAGCTTTCTTT.

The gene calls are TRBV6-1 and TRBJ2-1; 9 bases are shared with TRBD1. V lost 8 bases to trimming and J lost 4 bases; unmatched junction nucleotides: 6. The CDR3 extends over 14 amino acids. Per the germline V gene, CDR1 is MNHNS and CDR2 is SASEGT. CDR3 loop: CASGSGTGYNEQFF. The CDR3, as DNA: TGTGCCAGCGGGTCCGGGACAGGGTACAATGAGCAGTTCTTC.

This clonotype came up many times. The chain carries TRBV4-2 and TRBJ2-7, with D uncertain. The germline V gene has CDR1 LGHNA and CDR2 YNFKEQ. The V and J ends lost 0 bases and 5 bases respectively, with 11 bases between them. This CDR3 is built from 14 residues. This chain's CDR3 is CASSQEARQHEQYF. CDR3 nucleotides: TGTGCCAGCAGCCAAGAAGCCAGGCAACACGAGCAGTACTTC.

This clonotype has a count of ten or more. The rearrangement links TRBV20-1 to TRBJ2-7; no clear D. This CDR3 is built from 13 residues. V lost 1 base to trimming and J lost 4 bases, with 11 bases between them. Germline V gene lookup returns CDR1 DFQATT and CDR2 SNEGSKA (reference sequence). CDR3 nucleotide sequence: TGCAGTGCTAGAGCGCATCTCTATTACGAGCAGTACTTC. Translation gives CSARAHLYYEQYF.

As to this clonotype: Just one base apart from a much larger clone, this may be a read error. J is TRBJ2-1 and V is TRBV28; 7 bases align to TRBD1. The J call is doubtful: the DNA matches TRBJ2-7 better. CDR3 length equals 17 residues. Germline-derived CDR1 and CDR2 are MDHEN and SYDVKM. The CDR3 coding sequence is TGTGCCAGCAGCTTGGTAGGTCGACAGGGCCCCTACAATGAGCAGTACTTC. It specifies CASSLVGRQGPYNEQYF.

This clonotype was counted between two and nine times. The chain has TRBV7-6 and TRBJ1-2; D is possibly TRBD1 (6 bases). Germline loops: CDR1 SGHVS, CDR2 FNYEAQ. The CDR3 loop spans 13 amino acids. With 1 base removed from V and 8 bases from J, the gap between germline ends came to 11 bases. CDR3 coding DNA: TGTGCCAGCAGCTTAGAGCAGGGGAACGGCTACACCTTC. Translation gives CASSLEQGNGYTF.

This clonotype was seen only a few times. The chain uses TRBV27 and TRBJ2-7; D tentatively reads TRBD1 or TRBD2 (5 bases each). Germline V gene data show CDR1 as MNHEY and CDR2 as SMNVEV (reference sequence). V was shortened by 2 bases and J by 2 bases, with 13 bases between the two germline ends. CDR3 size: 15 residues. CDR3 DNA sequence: TGTGCCAGCAGTTTAATTCGGGACCCTCCCTACGAGCAGTACTTC. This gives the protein CASSLIRDPPYEQYF.